Below, one T cell receptor (beta chain) is given with its context. This clone has just a few counts. It has no known antigen specificity. Base qualities are missing; no much larger clone stands one base away. A single peripheral blood draw of approximately 110 mL on average was collected from each donor into heparinised tubes. A BD FACSAria II and a panel including CD45RO, CCR7, CD25, CD127, CD95 and CD27 were used to sort naive, central memory, regulatory and stem cell-like memory CD4+ T cells. All sorted populations exceeded 95% purity. Right away, PBMCs were isolated by Lymphoprep density gradient centrifugation and were stained directly, with no culture step. To minimize batch effects, samples were stained and sorted in pairs, one healthy donor with one patient per experiment. These data originate in a study of beta chain features in type 1 diabetes (dated by TCRdb to between 2018 and 2020). Study-level background: Patients and healthy donors did not differ in mean age, gender distribution, total cell number or subset yield. A total of some 110 million sorted cells were examined across all samples, and the number of cells per subset was strongly correlated with RNA yield. In the study, TCRB repertoires of sorted circulating CD4+ T cell subsets from recently diagnosed type 1 diabetes patients were compared with those of matched healthy donors. Whereas all 28 donors provided naive and central memory subsets, regulatory and stem cell-like memory subsets were isolated from just 8 patients and about 8 healthy donors. What the work shows at the level of the full study, not this receptor alone: The naive, central memory and regulatory TCRB repertoires appeared to resemble one another more closely among patients than among healthy donors. A moderate but significant shortening of TCRB CDR3 length was observed in type 1 diabetes patients in all four CD4+ subsets. Fewer insertions and more nucleotide deletions at VDJ recombination sites were observed in patients with type 1 diabetes, implying thymic rearrangement abnormalities. Because small numbers of individuals were included in the HLA sub-analyses, any influence of HLA type on TCRB rearrangement was left unresolved. Because cDNA rather than genomic DNA was sequenced, highly expressing activated cells could have been over-represented, although no difference in activation and CD3 levels was found between groups. Shorter templates might be favored by PCR, yet because patient and control samples were amplified and corrected together, any such skew would affect both groups equally.

The entire amount of isolated RNA was reverse transcribed using the High Capacity cDNA Reverse Transcription Kit, so the sequenced TCRB transcripts were expressed ones. Deep immunoSEQ sequencing was performed on naive, central memory and regulatory T cell samples, with an average of roughly 3.3 million total reads per sample. Sorted cells were lysed in RLT buffer, and RNA was extracted using DNase-treated RNeasy Micro or Mini kits according to cell number. To prevent cross-contamination, every cell subset was processed on its own, while patient and healthy donor samples were processed together. TCRB sequences were amplified from cDNA with the immunoSEQ multiplex PCR, producing 87-bp fragments spanning the CDR3 region. Sequencing of the amplicons was performed on the Illumina HiSeq platform. The published analysis was carried out like this. PCR bias was corrected computationally using synthetic template baselines, and reads within Hamming distance 2 were collapsed, with unmergeable singletons discarded. Reads were aligned to IMGT to assign V, D and J genes, CDR3 length, and insertions or deletions at six rearrangement sites. Clonotype counts were normalized to sorted cell number within each subset before computing true diversity and Gini coefficients with the tcR R package. The overlap coefficient, calculated on TCRB nucleotide sequences, was used to measure repertoire sharing. TCRdb took over this immuneACCESS table, retaining in-frame rearrangements with V and J assigned. Such tables are incomplete; in checked studies, under half of the missing clones stem from an unresolved V gene, and the remainder is unexplained. V, J and clone size reflect that table, while D and trimming were determined from the DNA. The table for this sample lists 130,000 to 150,000 clones; about 50% of them were counted only once. The ten largest make up around 0.43% of the sample.

For CDR1 and CDR2, the germline V gene lists KGHSH and LQKENI. Relative to germline, V is 2 bases shorter and J is 0 bases shorter, with 11 bases between their ends. The CDR3 contains 16 residues, cysteine and phenylalanine counted. Only the CDR3 region is kept as DNA, spanning 48 bases read in frame from base 1. The sequence links TRBV18 to TRBJ2-1, and possibly TRBD2, on 6 matching bases. This clonotype was obtained from a man aged 18 to 35 in good health. Sequenced input: Tregs from blood. Per the publication, the cell subset or site label means: regulatory CD4+ T cells. The CDR3 corresponds to CASSPARTTSYNEQFF. The nucleotides are TGTGCCAGCTCACCAGCTAGGACTACCTCCTACAATGAGCAGTTCTTC.